Below are 18 T cell receptor beta chains sequenced from a single sample in a study of cytomegalovirus exposure and HLA in healthy donors. Primers: 60 Vbeta forward and 13 Jbeta reverse. Measured with immunoSEQ multiplex PCR; TCRdb has only the in-frame clones, and not every one. The data show around 160,000 clones, with around 68% seen just once and less than 3.5% held by the top ten. The sample comprised PBMCs. The receptors originated from a woman in her forties in good health and CMV-seropositive.

The rearrangement uses TRBV2 and TRBJ1-3; 7 bases are shared with TRBD1. Germline assignment: CDR1 SNHLY and CDR2 FYNNEI. The CDR3 totals 16 residues. The trim removed 4 bases at V and 0 bases at J, leaving 6 bases unmatched. The CDR3 bases are TGTGCCAGCAGTGGACAGGGTATGAGCTCTGGAAACACCATATATTTT. Protein product: CASSGQGMSSGNTIYF.

This clone was observed a handful of times. The chain has TRBV7-9 and TRBJ2-5, with 7 bases matching TRBD2. This CDR3 comprises 15 residues. The junction had 10 bases not matched to a gene; V was cut back by 5 bases and J by 4 bases. From germline, CDR1 is SEHNR and CDR2 FQNEAQ (reference sequence). CDR3 bases: TGTGCCAGCAGCCCACCCTTCAGGGAGGGAGAGACCCAGTACTTC. It yields the protein CASSPPFREGETQYF.

J is TRBJ2-1 and V is TRBV9; TRBD2 is a possible D gene (5 bases). The germline CDR1 and CDR2 sequences are SGDLS and YYNGEE. V was cut by 0 bases and J by 4 bases, with 14 bases left in between. This CDR3 comprises 16 residues. The chain's CDR3 is CASSVEVGSGYNEQFF. The CDR3 region has the DNA TGTGCCAGCAGCGTAGAAGTGGGGAGCGGTTACAATGAGCAGTTCTTC. The full variable domain, completed using reference TRBV9 and TRBJ2-1, is DSGVTQTPKHLITATGQRVTLRCSPRSGDLSVYWYQQSLDQGLQFLIQYYNGEERAKGNILERFSAQQFPDLHSELNLSSLELGDSALYFCASSVEVGSGYNEQFFGPGTRLTVL.

There are a few counts of this clone. This chain uses TRBV7-9 with TRBJ1-1; the match to TRBD1 covers 10 bases. CDR3 length: 19 amino acids. With V trimmed by 5 bases and J by 1 base, 16 bases remained unmatched. Germline V gene sequence: CDR1 SEHNR, CDR2 FQNEAQ (reference sequence). The CDR3 region has the DNA TGTGCCAGCAGCGTTGTTTGGGACAGGGGAGGATCCGGGAACACTGAAGCTTTCTTT. It translates to CASSVVWDRGGSGNTEAFF. Combining the CDR3 with reference TRBV7-9 and TRBJ1-1 gives the whole variable domain DTGVSQNPRHKITKRGQNVTFRCDPISEHNRLYWYRQTLGQGPEFLTYFQNEAQLEKSRLLSDRFSAERPKGSFSTLEIQRTEQGDSAMYLCASSVVWDRGGSGNTEAFFGQGTRLTVV.

The rearrangement uses TRBV7-8 and TRBJ2-2, with D perhaps TRBD2 (6 bases). The CDR3 length is 15 residues. V was trimmed by 0 bases and J by 1 base, leaving 6 bases between them. Germline loops: CDR1 SGHVS, CDR2 FQNEAQ. CDR3 DNA: TGTGCCAGCAGCTTAGCGGGAGGGAACACCGGGGAGCTGTTTTTT. As protein: CASSLAGGNTGELFF.

The rearrangement links TRBV2 to TRBJ1-5; D not certain. Germline CDR1 and CDR2: SNHLY and FYNNEI. V was shortened by 3 bases and J by 7 bases, with 10 bases between the two germline ends. There are 13 residues in the CDR3. The CDR3 DNA is TGTGCCAGCAGTGAGTCACCGGAGCAGCCCCAGCATTTT. It yields the protein CASSESPEQPQHF. Variable domain in full (rest from reference TRBV2 and TRBJ1-5): EPEVTQTPSHQVTQMGQEVILRCVPISNHLYFYWYRQILGQKVEFLVSFYNNEISEKSEIFDDQFSVERPDGSNFTLKIRSTKLEDSAMYFCASSESPEQPQHFGDGTRLSIL.

This rearrangement joins TRBV7-2 to TRBJ2-5, with TRBD2 matching 7 bases. This CDR3 region has 15 residues. Germline values: CDR1 SGHTA, CDR2 FQGNSA. V trimming: 5 bases; J trimming: 2 bases; junction bases outside the gene matches: 8. The DNA of the CDR3 is TGTGCCAGCAGCAAAATGGGGACTACACAAGAGACCCAGTACTTC. Translation: CASSKMGTTQETQYF.

The chain couples TRBV7-8 to TRBJ2-7, with D perhaps TRBD1 (6 bases). V lost 1 base and J lost 6, with 13 bases in between. The CDR3 is 14 amino acids. Germline V gene lookup returns CDR1 SGHVS and CDR2 FQNEAQ. CDR3 nucleotides: TGTGCCAGCAGCTTAGGGAACAGGGCGTCCGAGCAGTACTTC. Amino acid sequence: CASSLGNRASEQYF.

The V call is TRBV2, the J call TRBJ1-1, with D maybe TRBD1 (6 bases). Trimming removed 6 bases from V and 4 bases from J, with 12 bases in between. The germline V gene encodes CDR1 SNHLY and CDR2 FYNNEI. The CDR3 covers 13 residues. The CDR3 sequence is CASRPQGSTEAFF. CDR3 DNA sequence: TGTGCCAGCAGACCACAGGGTAGCACTGAAGCTTTCTTT.

CDR3 protein: CASNDGSYNEQFF. DNA of the CDR3: TGTGCCAGTAATGACGGGTCCTACAATGAGCAGTTCTTC. V usage is TRBV19 and J usage is TRBJ2-1; no definite D call. Trimming cost V 7 bases and J 1 base, with 8 bases left between them. The CDR3 covers 13 residues. The germline V gene encodes CDR1 LNHDA and CDR2 SQIVND (reference sequence).

V usage is TRBV7-9 and J usage is TRBJ1-1; 12 bases line up with TRBD1. The J segment lost 10 bases and the V segment lost 4 bases, leaving 1 base of the junction unmatched. Germline loops: CDR1 SEHNR, CDR2 FQNEAQ (reference sequence). This CDR3 is 12 amino acids long. The CDR3 DNA reads as TGTGCCAGCAGCTGGGGACAGGGGGCAGCTTTCTTT. It yields the protein CASSWGQGAAFF.

Concerning this clone itself: The junction differs from germline at one of its ends, possibly a read error. This rearrangement joins TRBV6-5 to TRBJ1-1; 11 bases agree with TRBD1. CDR1 is MNHEY, CDR2 SVGAGI, per germline. The CDR3 has 14 residues. For the CDR3, the DNA is TGTGCCATCAGTGCCGGGACAGGGGGCACTGAAGCTTTCTTT. Encoded protein: CAISAGTGGTEAFF.

This clone showed up just once. This sequence joins TRBV18 and TRBJ1-5; 7 bases agree with TRBD1. This CDR3 spans 14 amino acids. Germline V gene data show CDR1 as KGHSH and CDR2 as LQKENI. V was clipped by 6 bases and J by 1 base; unmatched bases: 3. The CDR3 DNA reads TGTGCCAGCTCCCTGGACAGGAGCAATCAGCCCCAGCATTTT. Protein product: CASSLDRSNQPQHF.

This clone has more than one count but fewer than ten. The chain combines TRBV18 with TRBJ1-4; D is unresolved. The V gene's germline CDR1 is KGHSH and CDR2 LQKENI. This CDR3 has 14 amino acids. V lost 3 bases and J 3 bases, leaving 8 bases between the germline ends. The CDR3 DNA is TGTGCCAGCTCACCGAGATACTCTAATGAAAAACTGTTTTTT. It specifies CASSPRYSNEKLFF.

The V call is TRBV27, the J call TRBJ2-3; D uncertain. CDR1 is MNHEY, CDR2 SMNVEV, per germline (reference sequence). The CDR3 totals 14 residues. Trimming stripped 3 bases from V and 0 bases from J, with 7 bases between. In nucleotides, the CDR3 is TGTGCCAGCAGTTTCTTTCCTAGCACAGATACGCAGTATTTT. Protein product: CASSFFPSTDTQYF.

V is TRBV9 and J is TRBJ2-7, with D maybe TRBD1 (6 bases). The V gene lost 2 bases and the J gene lost 0 bases, with 9 bases spanning the gap. Germline V gene lookup returns CDR1 SGDLS and CDR2 YYNGEE. The CDR3 has 14 amino acids. For the CDR3, the DNA is TGTGCCAGCAGCGTGCAGGGGTCCTCCTACGAGCAGTACTTC. Its translation is CASSVQGSSYEQYF. Supplemented by reference TRBV9 and TRBJ2-7, the full variable domain reads DSGVTQTPKHLITATGQRVTLRCSPRSGDLSVYWYQQSLDQGLQFLIQYYNGEERAKGNILERFSAQQFPDLHSELNLSSLELGDSALYFCASSVQGSSYEQYFGPGTRLTVT.

The chain uses TRBV5-1 and TRBJ2-7; 13 nucleotides agree with TRBD2. CDR3 length: 18 residues. V was pared by 3 bases and J by 2 bases, with 11 bases of the junction left unmatched. Germline-derived CDR1 and CDR2 are SGHRS and YFSETQ. The DNA of the CDR3 is TGCGCCAGCAGCTGGACTAGCGGGAGCGACGTTGGGGCCTACGAGCAGTACTTC. Translation: CASSWTSGSDVGAYEQYF.

The CDR3 DNA is TGTGCCAGCAGGCGGAGTACAGATACGCAGTATTTT. It is translated as CASRRSTDTQYF. This rearrangement joins TRBV28 to TRBJ2-3; no clear D. V was cut by 6 bases and J by 3 bases, with 7 bases left in between. Germline V lookup: CDR1 MDHEN, CDR2 SYDVKM. This CDR3 is built from 12 residues. The full variable domain, rest sourced from reference TRBV28 and TRBJ2-3, is DVKVTQSSRYLVKRTGEKVFLECVQDMDHENMFWYRQDPGLGLRLIYFSYDVKMKEKGDIPEGYSVSREKKERFSLILESASTNQTSMYLCASRRSTDTQYFGPGTRLTVL.